Here is one T cell receptor beta chain with its context. As yet, its antigen is unknown. One end of the junction fails to match germline, which may point to a read error. The DNA ends 3 residues before the CDR3 does, and the rest of the CDR3 is filled in from the germline J gene. The sample is drawn from a study of Tregs in tolerant kidney transplant recipients. Study conclusions and caveats: Donor-specific Treg expansion exceeded global Treg expansion in tolerant patients, suggesting antigen drive.

Libraries were prepared by immunoSEQ multiplex PCR; TCRdb keeps only in-frame clonotypes and omits some of them. Its table records roughly 48,000 clones. Thawed PBMCs were FACS-sorted into unstimulated CD4+CD25+CD127- regulatory T cells, CD4+CD25- non-regulatory cells, CD4 and CD8 cells. The CDR3 covers 14 residues. Per the germline V gene, CDR1 is SEHNR and CDR2 is FQNEAQ (reference sequence). The TCR sequence derives from a human donor who received a combined kidney and bone marrow transplant. Sequenced here: CD4+ T cells from blood, sampled before the transplant. This chain links TRBV7-9 with TRBJ2-7; 8 bases are shared with TRBD2. The CDR3 loop reads CASSLAGLEHEQYF. Partial CDR3 DNA: TGTGCCAGCAGTTTAGCGGGACTAGAGCACGAG.